A selection of T cell receptor beta chains follows, all from one sample in a study of shared clonotypes between healthy human individuals. Clones were read by immunoSEQ multiplex PCR, and TCRdb kept only the in-frame ones, dropping some. Of about 2 million clones in the sample, about 95% were seen once. Sequencing was carried out using naive CD8+ T cells sorted from blood. The receptors here all came from a man aged 18 to 35 in good health. Both conserved end residues are part of each CDR3. D genes are given only for firm matches. Size tells how often a clone was seen (once, few, many) or the class of an expanded clone, and some rows leave it out.

j_call,v_call,clone_size,d_call,cdr3_aa,cdr3_nt
TRBJ2-3,TRBV5-1,-,-,CASSLVLAQVGDTQYF,TGCGCCAGCAGCTTGGTTCTAGCACAGGTCGGAGATACGCAGTATTTT
TRBJ2-7,TRBV11-2,-,TRBD2,CASSWTSDYEQYF,TGTGCCAGCAGCTGGACTAGCGACTACGAGCAGTACTTC
TRBJ2-5,TRBV7-2,once,TRBD2,CASSTWTSGRGETQYF,TGTGCCAGCAGCACCTGGACTAGCGGGAGAGGAGAGACCCAGTACTTC
TRBJ1-5,TRBV27,-,TRBD1,CASSHGTGVQPQHF,TGTGCCAGCAGCCACGGGACAGGGGTGCAGCCCCAGCATTTT
TRBJ2-1,TRBV5-4,-,TRBD2,CASSLAAGEQFF,TGTGCCAGCAGCTTGGCAGCGGGGGAGCAGTTCTTC
TRBJ1-5,TRBV9,-,-,CASSVGNQPQHF,TGTGCCAGCAGCGTCGGTAATCAGCCCCAGCATTTT
TRBJ2-7,TRBV19,once,-,CASRAEGSEQYF,TGTGCCAGTAGAGCGGAGGGGTCCGAGCAGTACTTC
TRBJ1-6,TRBV4-1,-,TRBD1,CASSHPQGGSSYNSPLHF,TGCGCCAGCAGCCATCCTCAGGGGGGAAGCTCCTATAATTCACCCCTCCACTTT
TRBJ2-7,TRBV5-1,-,-,CASSLVATYEQYF,TGCGCCAGCAGCTTGGTGGCAACCTACGAGCAGTACTTC
TRBJ1-1,TRBV10-3,once,-,CAISAPTFTEAFF,TGTGCCATCAGTGCCCCGACATTCACTGAAGCTTTCTTT
TRBJ1-1,TRBV7-9,-,-,CASSSVGHTEAFF,TGTGCCAGCAGCTCTGTTGGGCACACTGAAGCTTTCTTT
TRBJ2-2,TRBV19,-,TRBD1,CASNGQENTGELFF,TGTGCCAGTAACGGACAGGAGAACACCGGGGAGCTGTTTTTT
TRBJ1-1,TRBV30,-,TRBD1,CAWRQGTEAFF,TGTGCCTGGAGACAGGGGACTGAAGCTTTCTTT
TRBJ2-1,TRBV5-1,-,-,CASRLGDEQFF,TGCGCCAGCCGACTCGGTGATGAGCAGTTCTTC
TRBJ2-7,TRBV7-2,-,-,CASSLAVAFDYEQYF,TGTGCCAGCAGCTTAGCGGTGGCGTTCGACTACGAGCAGTACTTC
TRBJ2-3,TRBV6-1,-,-,CASSEANRLYTDTQYF,TGTGCCAGCAGTGAAGCGAACAGGCTCTACACAGATACGCAGTATTTT
TRBJ2-1,TRBV7-9,-,-,CASSFPSSYNEQFF,TGTGCCAGCAGCTTTCCCAGCTCCTACAATGAGCAGTTCTTC
TRBJ1-1,TRBV9,-,-,CASSVTGIGTEAFF,TGTGCCAGCAGCGTTACAGGGATAGGGACTGAAGCTTTCTTT
TRBJ2-6,TRBV18,-,-,CASSPKDSPFSGANVLTF,TGTGCCAGCTCACCGAAGGACAGCCCTTTTAGCGGGGCCAACGTCCTGACTTTC
TRBJ1-2,TRBV28,-,-,CASSSQRFPVYGYTF,TGTGCCAGCAGTTCACAGCGGTTCCCAGTCTATGGCTACACCTTC
TRBJ2-7,TRBV5-6,-,TRBD2,CASSAGLNYEQYF,TGTGCCAGCAGCGCGGGACTAAACTACGAGCAGTACTTC
TRBJ2-3,TRBV9,once,TRBD2,CASSWTSDMTDTQYF,TGTGCCAGCAGTTGGACTAGCGATATGACAGATACGCAGTATTTT
TRBJ2-7,TRBV10-3,-,-,CAISDPPRQAHDEQYF,TGTGCCATCAGTGATCCGCCCCGACAGGCCCACGACGAGCAGTACTTC
TRBJ2-5,TRBV11-2,-,TRBD2,CASTTLAGPQETQYF,TGTGCCAGCACCACCCTAGCGGGGCCCCAAGAGACCCAGTACTTC
TRBJ2-2,TRBV30,once,-,CAWSAPITGELFF,TGTGCCTGGAGCGCCCCGATCACCGGGGAGCTGTTTTTT
TRBJ1-3,TRBV5-1,-,-,CASSAGDTPRSGNTIYF,TGCGCCAGCAGCGCCGGGGACACACCCAGATCTGGAAACACCATATATTTT
TRBJ2-7,TRBV4-3,-,TRBD2,CASSQDSNSGSYEQYF,TGCGCCAGCAGCCAAGATTCGAATAGCGGGAGCTACGAGCAGTACTTC
TRBJ2-1,TRBV7-8,-,TRBD2,CASSYGTSGYNEQFF,TGTGCCAGCAGCTACGGGACTAGCGGCTACAATGAGCAGTTCTTC
TRBJ2-3,TRBV30,-,-,CAWSVLGGATDTQYF,TGTGCCTGGAGTGTACTCGGCGGGGCGACAGATACGCAGTATTTT
TRBJ2-2,TRBV27,-,-,CASTSLPNTGELFF,TGTGCCAGCACCTCCCTACCGAACACCGGGGAGCTGTTTTTT
TRBJ2-7,TRBV5-6,-,-,CASSLDNPLYEQYF,TGTGCCAGCAGCTTGGATAACCCCCTCTACGAGCAGTACTTC
TRBJ2-5,TRBV7-9,-,-,CASSSFSTGPLEETQYF,TGTGCCAGCAGCTCTTTTTCGACAGGACCCCTCGAAGAGACCCAGTACTTC
TRBJ2-7,TRBV6-1,once,TRBD1,CASSEGDSSSYEQYF,TGTGCCAGCAGTGAAGGGGACAGCAGCTCCTACGAGCAGTACTTC
TRBJ1-2,TRBV5-1,-,TRBD1,CASRGGGYGYTF,TGCGCCAGCAGAGGGGGCGGCTATGGCTACACCTTC
TRBJ2-1,TRBV13,-,TRBD2,CASSFGGRRAEQFF,TGTGCCAGCAGCTTCGGCGGGAGGAGGGCTGAGCAGTTCTTC
TRBJ2-5,TRBV7-9,-,TRBD2,CASSLVAGGQETQYF,TGTGCCAGCAGCTTAGTGGCGGGAGGGCAAGAGACCCAGTACTTC
TRBJ2-1,TRBV27,-,-,CASSLLRPDNEQFF,TGTGCCAGCAGTTTATTGCGGCCCGACAATGAGCAGTTCTTC
TRBJ2-5,TRBV11-2,-,-,CASSLIRGEGGETQYF,TGTGCCAGCAGCTTAATCCGTGGGGAAGGAGGAGAGACCCAGTACTTC
TRBJ2-1,TRBV7-9,-,TRBD2,CASSLPPGTSFGNEQFF,TGTGCCAGCAGCTTACCCCCCGGGACTAGCTTCGGCAATGAGCAGTTCTTC
TRBJ2-1,TRBV13,-,-,CASTWGNRGNEQFF,TGTGCCAGCACCTGGGGGAACCGGGGAAATGAGCAGTTCTTC
TRBJ1-2,TRBV13,-,TRBD1,CASSSTGAPYGYTF,TGTGCCAGCAGCTCGACAGGGGCACCCTATGGCTACACCTTC
TRBJ2-5,TRBV2,-,-,CASSGLGETQYF,TGTGCCAGCAGTGGACTAGGGGAGACCCAGTACTTC
TRBJ1-1,TRBV6-5,-,-,CASSYSGGVGTEAFF,TGTGCCAGCAGTTACTCCGGCGGGGTCGGGACTGAAGCTTTCTTT
TRBJ2-2,TRBV7-9,-,-,CASSFDEWNTGELFF,TGTGCCAGCAGCTTTGATGAGTGGAACACCGGGGAGCTGTTTTTT
TRBJ2-5,TRBV6-5,-,-,CASSYLGTPQETQYF,TGTGCCAGCAGTTACTTGGGGACACCCCAAGAGACCCAGTACTTC
TRBJ2-4,TRBV9,-,-,CASSGSRGAKNIQYF,TGTGCCAGCAGCGGGTCAAGGGGCGCCAAAAACATTCAGTACTTC
TRBJ1-6,TRBV9,-,TRBD1,CASSVGQGDSPLHF,TGTGCCAGCAGCGTCGGACAGGGTGATTCACCCCTCCACTTT
TRBJ1-6,TRBV13,-,TRBD1,CASSPGTGINSPLHF,TGTGCCAGCAGCCCCGGGACAGGGATTAATTCACCCCTCCACTTT
TRBJ2-7,TRBV5-5,-,TRBD2,CASSSLAGLVEQYF,TGTGCCAGCAGCTCTCTAGCGGGGTTGGTCGAGCAGTACTTC
TRBJ2-5,TRBV7-2,-,-,CASSSWASSLQETQYF,TGTGCCAGCAGCTCCTGGGCTAGCAGCTTGCAAGAGACCCAGTACTTC
TRBJ1-4,TRBV6-1,-,-,CASSEYRGIGTNEKLFF,TGTGCCAGCAGTGAATATCGTGGCATTGGCACTAATGAAAAACTGTTTTTT